This TCR beta chain was identified during a study of blood T cell repertoires in COVID-19. Background on the study: The cDNA or gDNA used as material had been derived from T cells, B-cell-depleted T cells, or PBMCs.

This clone came up a few times. Under the authors' procedure: Reference gene primer amplification gave nucleated cell count estimates. Data came from immunoSEQ multiplex PCR; TCRdb stores just in-frame clones and leaves some out. D and trimming come from the DNA, and the V and J calls and clone size come from that table. This repertoire shows 70,000 or so clones, roughly nine tenths found once; its top ten account for approximately 9.1%. The source is a human donor in a cohort sampled during active COVID-19. The sample consisted of peripheral blood.

CDR3 DNA: TGCGCCAGCAGCTTGCCGGGAGGGCTTCCCGGGGAGCTGTTTTTT. The encoded protein is CASSLPGGLPGELFF. The genes are TRBV5-1 and TRBJ2-2, with 8 nucleotides matching TRBD2. Germline assignment: CDR1 SGHRS and CDR2 YFSETQ. V trimming: 1 base; J trimming: 6 bases; junction bases outside the gene matches: 5. The CDR3 has 15 residues.